This T cell receptor beta chain came from a study of T cell changes during pregnancy in multiple sclerosis. This clone has just one count. Sequenced by immunoSEQ multiplex PCR; TCRdb stores in-frame clones only, minus some. The sample lists more than 90,000 clones, roughly 92% occurring once. This CDR3 spans 14 amino acids. Trimming pared 1 base from V and 6 bases from J, leaving 10 bases between. Germline V gives CDR1 LNHDA, CDR2 SQIVND (reference sequence). The J gene is TRBJ2-1, the V gene TRBV19, with D possibly TRBD1 on 6 matching bases. The receptor comes from a female donor with multiple sclerosis, enrolled in a pregnancy study. The sample consisted of peripheral blood, taken after pregnancy. CDR3 coding DNA: TGTGCCAGTAGTATAGCACAGGGTTTCAATGAGCAGTTCTTC. This translates into CASSIAQGFNEQFF.